Listed below are T cell receptor beta chains from one sample, sequenced in a study of CD8 T cells in ankylosing spondylitis. One entry per CDR3 protein, called by TCRdb with MiXCR from the 5' RACE reads. The data contain 700,000 or so distinct CDR3 sequences, roughly 19% of them singletons. Sequencing was carried out using blood, either unsorted or a sorted T cell fraction (not recorded which). These TCRs come from a male donor with ankylosing spondylitis. CDR3s include the opening cysteine and the closing phenylalanine or tryptophan. A D gene is named only where the DNA matches it firmly. Clone size, where shown, is once, few, many, or a class for clones that have expanded.

few	TRBJ2-1	TRBD2	TRBV4-2	CASSRTQGGSSGSLEQFF	TGTGCCAGCAGCCGCACACAAGGGGGGTCTAGCGGGAGCCTTGAGCAGTTCTTC
.	TRBJ2-1	.	TRBV13	CASSLHWIDNEQFF	TGTGCCAGCAGCCTCCACTGGATTGACAATGAGCAGTTCTTC
few	TRBJ2-3	.	TRBV29-1	CSVSLRSPDTQYF	TGCAGCGTCTCGCTTCGGTCTCCAGATACGCAGTATTTT
.	TRBJ2-2	.	TRBV12-3/TRBV12-4	CASRPRTQGFGELFF	TGTGCCAGCAGACCTCGAACACAGGGTTTCGGGGAGCTGTTTTTT
once	TRBJ2-1	TRBD2	TRBV6-2/TRBV6-3	CASSYVSQGLGNEQFF	TGTGCCAGCAGTTACGTGAGCCAGGGACTAGGCAATGAGCAGTTCTTC
few	TRBJ1-2	TRBD1	TRBV29-1	CSGLTGDGYTF	TGCAGCGGCTTGACAGGGGACGGCTACACCTTC
.	TRBJ2-7	.	TRBV6-1	CASTLGPSYEQYF	TGTGCCAGCACCCTCGGGCCCTCCTACGAGCAGTACTTC
.	TRBJ2-7	.	TRBV7-2	CASAVSRSYEQYF	TGTGCCAGCGCCGTGTCGAGATCCTACGAGCAGTACTTC
.	TRBJ2-7	.	TRBV4-2	CASSPDKGGYEQYF	TGTGCCAGCAGCCCCGATAAGGGGGGCTACGAGCAGTACTTC
few	TRBJ2-1	.	TRBV12-3/TRBV12-4	CASPVCGFF	TGTGCCAGCCCCGTCTGCGGGTTCTTC
.	TRBJ1-2	TRBD1	TRBV10-2	CASSFTGTGYGYTF	TGCGCCAGCAGCTTCACCGGGACAGGGTATGGCTACACCTTC
.	TRBJ1-2	.	TRBV2	CASSERANQNYGYTF	TGTGCCAGCAGTGAACGGGCAAATCAGAACTATGGCTACACCTTC
.	TRBJ2-1	TRBD2	TRBV6-2/TRBV6-3	CASSYASGRLVQFF	TGTGCCAGCAGTTATGCTAGCGGGAGGTTGGTTCAGTTCTTC
.	TRBJ1-2	TRBD1	TRBV20-1	CSADNRDRAYGYTF	TGCAGTGCTGATAACCGGGACAGGGCCTATGGCTACACCTTC
.	TRBJ2-1	.	TRBV7-9	CASSWPPYNEQFF	TGTGCCAGCAGCTGGCCCCCCTACAATGAGCAGTTCTTC
.	TRBJ2-7	.	TRBV2	CASSDTGGGSYEQYF	TGTGCCAGCAGTGACACGGGTGGGGGTTCCTACGAGCAGTACTTC
.	TRBJ2-5	.	TRBV15	CATSASGDEWEETQYF	TGTGCCACCAGCGCGTCAGGGGACGAGTGGGAAGAGACCCAGTACTTC
.	TRBJ2-6	.	TRBV29-1	CSVVGAGANVLTF	TGCAGCGTTGTGGGGGCTGGGGCCAACGTCCTGACTTTC
few	TRBJ1-5	.	TRBV12-3/TRBV12-4	CASSLGTSRQPQHF	TGTGCCAGCAGTTTGGGGACCTCAAGGCAGCCCCAGCATTTT
.	TRBJ2-7	TRBD1	TRBV7-8	CASSPTQGTYEQYF	TGTGCCAGCAGCCCTACACAGGGGACCTACGAGCAGTACTTC
many	TRBJ2-2	.	TRBV12-3/TRBV12-4	CASSLYGRARGTGELFF	TGTGCCAGCAGTTTATACGGGCGTGCCCGGGGCACCGGGGAGCTGTTTTTT
many	TRBJ1-6	.	TRBV12-3/TRBV12-4	CASSLEGDNSPLHF	TGTGCCAGCAGTTTAGAAGGGGATAATTCACCCCTCCACTTT
few	TRBJ2-7	TRBD1	TRBV7-8	CASSIAGGSYEQYF	TGTGCCAGCAGCATCGCAGGGGGTTCCTACGAGCAGTACTTC
.	TRBJ2-7	.	TRBV12-3/TRBV12-4	CASSYGFEQYF	TGTGCCAGCAGTTATGGTTTCGAGCAGTACTTC
.	TRBJ1-1	.	TRBV5-1	CASSPRGWDTEAFF	TGCGCCAGCAGCCCCCGCGGTTGGGACACTGAAGCTTTCTTT
.	TRBJ2-1	.	TRBV4-3	CASSQDLVRVHEQFF	TGCGCCAGCAGCCAAGATCTCGTCCGCGTCCATGAGCAGTTCTTC
.	TRBJ2-3	.	TRBV7-8	CASSAHFAGAATDTQYF	TGTGCCAGCAGCGCCCATTTTGCGGGGGCCGCTACAGATACGCAGTATTTT
.	TRBJ1-2	TRBD1	TRBV27	CASTLKIYTGEYYGYTF	TGTGCCAGCACCTTGAAAATTTATACAGGGGAATACTATGGCTACACCTTC